This entry features one T cell receptor beta chain sequence. Only in-frame clones appear in the TCRdb table, and some are missing; sequencing was by immunoSEQ multiplex PCR. This table holds roughly 24,000 clones, roughly 86% found once. The sample is drawn from a study of T cell changes during pregnancy in multiple sclerosis. V trimming: 5 bases; J trimming: 7 bases; junction bases outside the gene matches: 10. The CDR3 sequence is 15 residues long. CDR1 is MNHNS and CDR2 is SASEGT in the germline V gene. The source of this sequence is a female donor in good health, enrolled as a control in a pregnancy study. The chain links TRBV6-1 to TRBJ1-2, with 10 bases matching TRBD1. Sequencing used CD4+ T cells from peripheral blood mononuclear cells, obtained in the second trimester of pregnancy. The CDR3: CASSIRQGAVGGYTF. CDR3 nucleotide sequence: TGTGCCAGCAGTATCCGACAGGGGGCTGTTGGTGGCTACACCTTC.